This is a list of T cell receptor beta chains from one sample in a study of blood T cell repertoires in COVID-19. Generated by immunoSEQ multiplex PCR, the TCRdb table keeps only in-frame clones and is missing some. This repertoire shows approximately 120,000 clones, about 70% found once; its top ten account for roughly 2%. What was sequenced was peripheral blood. These receptors were obtained from a woman in her seventies with acute or convalescent COVID-19. Each CDR3 is given with its conserved first and last residue. Fields, in order: clone size, V gene, CDR3 length, D gene, J gene, CDR3 protein, CDR3 DNA. The D gene is left open where the match is weak. Size values are once, few and many counts, or a class for expanded clones, and some rows have none.

clone_size: many; v_call: TRBV28; cdr3_length: 13; d_call: .; j_call: TRBJ1-1; cdr3_aa: CASRGTGYTEAFF; cdr3_nt: TGTGCCAGCAGGGGAACAGGGTACACTGAAGCTTTCTTT
clone_size: .; v_call: TRBV28; cdr3_length: 14; d_call: .; j_call: TRBJ2-6; cdr3_aa: CASSRFSGANVLTF; cdr3_nt: TGTGCCAGCAGTCGTTTCTCTGGGGCCAACGTCCTGACTTTC
clone_size: .; v_call: TRBV2; cdr3_length: 14; d_call: .; j_call: TRBJ2-5; cdr3_aa: CASSPTSRGETQYF; cdr3_nt: TGTGCCAGCAGCCCTACTAGCCGGGGTGAGACCCAGTACTTC
clone_size: .; v_call: TRBV19; cdr3_length: 14; d_call: TRBD2; j_call: TRBJ2-3; cdr3_aa: CASGGGRIADTQYF; cdr3_nt: TGTGCCAGTGGCGGGGGGCGGATAGCAGATACGCAGTATTTT
clone_size: .; v_call: TRBV25-1; cdr3_length: 15; d_call: .; j_call: TRBJ2-1; cdr3_aa: CASSLADTHQNEQFF; cdr3_nt: TGTGCCAGCAGTTTAGCGGATACTCATCAAAATGAGCAGTTCTTC
clone_size: .; v_call: TRBV18; cdr3_length: 13; d_call: .; j_call: TRBJ2-5; cdr3_aa: CASSPGTGAYQYF; cdr3_nt: TGTGCCAGCTCACCCGGTACAGGCGCTTACCAGTACTTC
clone_size: .; v_call: TRBV5-1; cdr3_length: 12; d_call: .; j_call: TRBJ1-2; cdr3_aa: CASSLARGGYTF; cdr3_nt: TGCGCCAGCAGCTTGGCCAGGGGAGGCTACACCTTC
clone_size: .; v_call: TRBV6-5; cdr3_length: 12; d_call: .; j_call: TRBJ1-5; cdr3_aa: CASRRANQPQHF; cdr3_nt: TGTGCCAGCCGGAGGGCGAATCAGCCCCAGCATTTT
clone_size: few; v_call: TRBV2; cdr3_length: 14; d_call: .; j_call: TRBJ2-7; cdr3_aa: CASSVGQHLYEQYF; cdr3_nt: TGTGCCAGCAGTGTCGGACAGCACCTCTACGAGCAGTACTTC
clone_size: few; v_call: TRBV2; cdr3_length: 14; d_call: .; j_call: TRBJ1-5; cdr3_aa: CASNRDYSNQPQHF; cdr3_nt: TGTGCCAGCAACAGGGATTATAGCAATCAGCCCCAGCATTTT
clone_size: many; v_call: TRBV6-7; cdr3_length: 15; d_call: TRBD2; j_call: TRBJ2-7; cdr3_aa: CASSFPAPGGGEQYF; cdr3_nt: TGTGCCAGCAGTTTCCCAGCTCCCGGGGGAGGGGAGCAGTACTTC
clone_size: .; v_call: TRBV12-5; cdr3_length: 13; d_call: .; j_call: TRBJ2-3; cdr3_aa: CASQGRLGDTQYF; cdr3_nt: TGTGCTAGTCAGGGCCGCCTGGGAGATACGCAGTATTTT
clone_size: .; v_call: TRBV18; cdr3_length: 14; d_call: TRBD1; j_call: TRBJ1-1; cdr3_aa: CASSIEGANTEAFF; cdr3_nt: TGTGCCAGCTCAATTGAGGGGGCGAACACTGAAGCTTTCTTT
clone_size: .; v_call: TRBV6-2/TRBV6-3; cdr3_length: 14; d_call: TRBD1; j_call: TRBJ2-3; cdr3_aa: CASSLGQGVDTQYF; cdr3_nt: TGTGCCAGCAGTTTGGGACAGGGTGTAGATACGCAGTATTTT
clone_size: .; v_call: TRBV6-4; cdr3_length: 14; d_call: TRBD2; j_call: TRBJ2-1; cdr3_aa: CASSVASGSGEQFF; cdr3_nt: TGTGCCAGCAGTGTGGCTAGCGGGAGTGGTGAGCAGTTCTTC
clone_size: .; v_call: TRBV28; cdr3_length: 16; d_call: .; j_call: TRBJ1-2; cdr3_aa: CASSPPDLSAHYGYTF; cdr3_nt: TGTGCTAGCAGTCCTCCGGACTTATCGGCCCATTATGGCTACACCTTC
clone_size: once; v_call: TRBV5-1; cdr3_length: 14; d_call: TRBD1; j_call: TRBJ1-3; cdr3_aa: CASSRTGNGNTIYF; cdr3_nt: TGCGCCAGCAGCCGGACAGGGAATGGAAACACCATATATTTT
clone_size: .; v_call: TRBV2; cdr3_length: 15; d_call: TRBD1; j_call: TRBJ1-2; cdr3_aa: CASSRDRGENYGYTF; cdr3_nt: TGTGCCAGCTCAAGGGACAGGGGAGAAAACTATGGCTACACCTTC
clone_size: few; v_call: TRBV11-3; cdr3_length: 17; d_call: TRBD2; j_call: TRBJ2-1; cdr3_aa: CASSLTLGLAAHNEQFF; cdr3_nt: TGTGCCAGCAGCCTTACGCTGGGACTAGCGGCCCACAATGAGCAGTTCTTC
clone_size: .; v_call: TRBV28; cdr3_length: 15; d_call: TRBD1; j_call: TRBJ1-5; cdr3_aa: CASSSTGTGNQPQHF; cdr3_nt: TGTGCCAGCAGTTCAACCGGGACAGGGAATCAGCCCCAGCATTTT
clone_size: .; v_call: TRBV10-1; cdr3_length: 14; d_call: TRBD2; j_call: TRBJ2-3; cdr3_aa: CASSRLASTDTQYF; cdr3_nt: TGCGCCAGCAGCAGACTAGCGAGCACAGATACGCAGTATTTT
clone_size: .; v_call: TRBV6-2/TRBV6-3; cdr3_length: 14; d_call: .; j_call: TRBJ2-5; cdr3_aa: CASSSSTLKETQYF; cdr3_nt: TGTGCCAGCAGTTCATCGACTCTGAAAGAGACCCAGTACTTC
clone_size: .; v_call: TRBV18; cdr3_length: 15; d_call: TRBD1; j_call: TRBJ2-5; cdr3_aa: CASSPLQGATETQYF; cdr3_nt: TGTGCCAGCTCTCCATTGCAGGGGGCAACAGAGACCCAGTACTTC
clone_size: .; v_call: TRBV5-1; cdr3_length: 16; d_call: TRBD1; j_call: TRBJ1-3; cdr3_aa: CASSPGTASSGNTIYF; cdr3_nt: TGCGCCAGCAGCCCAGGGACAGCTTCCTCTGGAAACACCATATATTTT
clone_size: .; v_call: TRBV30; cdr3_length: 13; d_call: .; j_call: TRBJ2-7; cdr3_aa: CAWSPRTEGEQYF; cdr3_nt: TGTGCCTGGAGTCCTCGGACAGAAGGCGAGCAGTACTTC
clone_size: few; v_call: TRBV5-6; cdr3_length: 18; d_call: .; j_call: TRBJ1-4; cdr3_aa: CASSHGPGQSSTNEKLFF; cdr3_nt: TGTGCCAGCAGCCACGGCCCTGGACAGTCTTCAACTAATGAAAAACTGTTTTTT
clone_size: .; v_call: TRBV3-1/TRBV3-2; cdr3_length: 14; d_call: .; j_call: TRBJ2-1; cdr3_aa: CASSQVYSYNEQFF; cdr3_nt: TGTGCCAGCAGCCAAGTTTACTCCTACAATGAGCAGTTCTTC
clone_size: .; v_call: TRBV5-4; cdr3_length: 14; d_call: .; j_call: TRBJ1-2; cdr3_aa: CASSFRAGQDGYTF; cdr3_nt: TGTGCCAGCAGCTTCAGGGCTGGGCAAGATGGCTACACCTTC
clone_size: .; v_call: TRBV5-4; cdr3_length: 18; d_call: TRBD1; j_call: TRBJ2-2; cdr3_aa: CASSIGQAAVSNTGELFF; cdr3_nt: TGTGCCAGCAGCATCGGACAGGCAGCAGTTTCGAACACCGGGGAGCTGTTTTTT
clone_size: .; v_call: TRBV12-3/TRBV12-4; cdr3_length: 13; d_call: .; j_call: TRBJ2-2; cdr3_aa: CASTEGRLGELFF; cdr3_nt: TGTGCCAGCACGGAGGGGCGACTCGGGGAGCTGTTTTTT
clone_size: .; v_call: TRBV18; cdr3_length: 15; d_call: TRBD2; j_call: TRBJ2-2; cdr3_aa: CASSGTSGNTGELFF; cdr3_nt: TGTGCCAGCTCAGGGACTAGCGGAAACACCGGGGAGCTGTTTTTT
clone_size: .; v_call: TRBV19; cdr3_length: 13; d_call: .; j_call: TRBJ2-5; cdr3_aa: CASSPQVQETQYF; cdr3_nt: TGTGCCAGTAGCCCCCAGGTTCAAGAGACCCAGTACTTC
clone_size: once; v_call: TRBV18; cdr3_length: 13; d_call: .; j_call: TRBJ1-1; cdr3_aa: CASLAAMNTEAFF; cdr3_nt: TGTGCCAGCTTAGCAGCCATGAACACTGAAGCTTTCTTT
clone_size: .; v_call: TRBV12-3/TRBV12-4; cdr3_length: 13; d_call: .; j_call: TRBJ2-3; cdr3_aa: CASRAGYTDTQYF; cdr3_nt: TGTGCCAGCAGGGCGGGATACACAGATACGCAGTATTTT
clone_size: few; v_call: TRBV10-2; cdr3_length: 13; d_call: TRBD2; j_call: TRBJ2-7; cdr3_aa: CASLSAGAYEQYF; cdr3_nt: TGCGCCAGCCTATCAGCGGGAGCCTACGAGCAGTACTTC
clone_size: .; v_call: TRBV10-3; cdr3_length: 14; d_call: TRBD2; j_call: TRBJ2-7; cdr3_aa: CAISEASGTYEQYF; cdr3_nt: TGTGCCATCAGTGAAGCTAGCGGGACGTACGAGCAGTACTTC
clone_size: .; v_call: TRBV9; cdr3_length: 15; d_call: TRBD1; j_call: TRBJ2-1; cdr3_aa: CASSSPGTGYNEQFF; cdr3_nt: TGTGCCAGCAGCTCACCCGGGACAGGTTACAATGAGCAGTTCTTC
clone_size: once; v_call: TRBV4-1; cdr3_length: 15; d_call: TRBD1; j_call: TRBJ1-5; cdr3_aa: CASSQDNHRGQPQHF; cdr3_nt: TGCGCCAGCAGCCAAGACAACCACAGGGGCCAGCCCCAGCATTTT
clone_size: few; v_call: TRBV10-2; cdr3_length: 13; d_call: .; j_call: TRBJ2-3; cdr3_aa: CASKGDSTDTQYF; cdr3_nt: TGCGCCAGCAAGGGGGATAGCACAGATACGCAGTATTTT
clone_size: few; v_call: TRBV6-6; cdr3_length: 13; d_call: .; j_call: TRBJ2-7; cdr3_aa: CASSYSGVGEQYF; cdr3_nt: TGTGCCAGCAGTTACTCTGGAGTCGGCGAGCAGTACTTC
clone_size: .; v_call: TRBV2; cdr3_length: 12; d_call: .; j_call: TRBJ2-2; cdr3_aa: CASSNSTGELFF; cdr3_nt: TGTGCCAGCAGTAACAGCACCGGGGAGCTGTTTTTT
clone_size: .; v_call: TRBV10-3; cdr3_length: 15; d_call: .; j_call: TRBJ2-1; cdr3_aa: CAISPRDSTYNEQFF; cdr3_nt: TGTGCCATCAGTCCCCGGGACTCAACCTATAATGAGCAGTTCTTC
clone_size: .; v_call: TRBV9; cdr3_length: 14; d_call: TRBD2; j_call: TRBJ2-1; cdr3_aa: CASSVAGAYNEQFF; cdr3_nt: TGTGCCAGCAGCGTGGCGGGAGCCTACAATGAGCAGTTCTTC
clone_size: .; v_call: TRBV14; cdr3_length: 13; d_call: .; j_call: TRBJ1-4; cdr3_aa: CASSPGYNEKLFF; cdr3_nt: TGTGCCAGCAGCCCGGGATATAATGAAAAACTGTTTTTT
clone_size: .; v_call: TRBV7-3; cdr3_length: 14; d_call: TRBD1; j_call: TRBJ2-3; cdr3_aa: CASSSTGLADTQYF; cdr3_nt: TGTGCCAGCAGCTCGACAGGGCTGGCAGATACGCAGTATTTT
clone_size: .; v_call: TRBV19; cdr3_length: 16; d_call: TRBD2; j_call: TRBJ2-7; cdr3_aa: CASSIDSLAGAYEQYF; cdr3_nt: TGTGCCAGTAGTATAGATTCCCTAGCGGGCGCCTACGAGCAGTACTTC
clone_size: .; v_call: TRBV7-6; cdr3_length: 15; d_call: .; j_call: TRBJ1-4; cdr3_aa: CASSLDGAMNEKLFF; cdr3_nt: TGTGCCAGCAGCTTAGATGGGGCAATGAATGAAAAACTGTTTTTT
clone_size: few; v_call: TRBV3-1/TRBV3-2; cdr3_length: 14; d_call: TRBD1; j_call: TRBJ1-5; cdr3_aa: CASSQTGRDQPQHF; cdr3_nt: TGTGCCAGCAGCCAGACAGGGCGCGATCAGCCCCAGCATTTT